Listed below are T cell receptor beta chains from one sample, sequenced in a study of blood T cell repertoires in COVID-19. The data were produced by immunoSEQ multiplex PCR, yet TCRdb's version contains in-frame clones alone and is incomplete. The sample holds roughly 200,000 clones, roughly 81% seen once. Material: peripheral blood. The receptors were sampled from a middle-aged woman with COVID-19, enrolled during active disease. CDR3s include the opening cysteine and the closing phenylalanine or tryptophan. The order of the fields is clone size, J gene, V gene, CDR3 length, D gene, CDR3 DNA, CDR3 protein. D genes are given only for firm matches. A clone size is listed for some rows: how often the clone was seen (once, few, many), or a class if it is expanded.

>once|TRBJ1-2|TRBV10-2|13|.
TGCGCCAGCAGTGTGGACATGCGAGTCGGCTACACCTTC
CASSVDMRVGYTF
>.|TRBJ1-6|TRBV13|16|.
TGTGCCAGCAGCTTAAGGCAGGGTAGACGGATTTCACCCCTCCACTTT
CASSLRQGRRISPLHF
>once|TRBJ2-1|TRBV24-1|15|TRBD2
TGTGCCACCAGTGATTTGCTAGCGGGAGACAATGAGCAGTTCTTC
CATSDLLAGDNEQFF
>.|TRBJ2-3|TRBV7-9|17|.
TGTGCCAGCAGCTCCCAGGAGGGGACGTCTACCACAGATACGCAGTATTTT
CASSSQEGTSTTDTQYF
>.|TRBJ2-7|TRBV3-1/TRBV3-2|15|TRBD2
TGTGCCAGCAGCCCGAGGACTAGCGGGACGAGGGAGCAGTACTTC
CASSPRTSGTREQYF
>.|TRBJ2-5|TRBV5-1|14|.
TGCGCCAGCAGCTTCCGCGGACAGCAAGAGACCCAGTACTTC
CASSFRGQQETQYF
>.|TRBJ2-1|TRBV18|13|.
TGTGCCAGCTCACCATCTCTTAACAATGAGCAGTTCTTC
CASSPSLNNEQFF
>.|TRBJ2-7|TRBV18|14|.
TGTGCCAGCTCACACTGGACAGAGTCCTACGAGCAGTACTTC
CASSHWTESYEQYF
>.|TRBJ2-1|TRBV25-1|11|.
TGTGCCAGCAGTGAACAGGGGAAGCAGTTCTTC
CASSEQGKQFF
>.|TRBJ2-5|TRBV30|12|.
TGTGCCTGGGTTAGCGGCAAAGAGACCCAGTACTTC
CAWVSGKETQYF
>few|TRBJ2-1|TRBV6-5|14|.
TGTGCCAGCAGTCAACTGGGGACAAAGGGTGAGCAGTTCTTC
CASSQLGTKGEQFF
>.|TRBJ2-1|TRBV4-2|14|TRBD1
TGTGCCAGCAGCCCAGGACAGGCTTGGAATGAGCAGTTCTTC
CASSPGQAWNEQFF
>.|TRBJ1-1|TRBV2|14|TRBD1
TGTGCCAGCAGTGCCTCGGGACAGGGGACTGAAGCTTTCTTT
CASSASGQGTEAFF
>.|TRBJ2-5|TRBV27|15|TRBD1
TGTGCCAGCAGTTACGGGACAGGGGGCAGGGAGACCCAGTACTTC
CASSYGTGGRETQYF
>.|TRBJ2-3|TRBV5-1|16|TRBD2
TGCGCCAGCAGCCCGGGACTAGCGGCCTTGACAGATACGCAGTATTTT
CASSPGLAALTDTQYF
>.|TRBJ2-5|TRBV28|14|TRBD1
TGTGCCAGCAGTCAGACAGGGAACCAAGAGACCCAGTACTTC
CASSQTGNQETQYF
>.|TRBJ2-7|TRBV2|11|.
TGTGCCAGCAGTGAAAGTGAGGATTGCAACTTC
CASSESEDCNF
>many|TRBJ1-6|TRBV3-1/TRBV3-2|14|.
TGTGCCAGCAGCCCCAGCAGGGTGAATTCACCCCTCCACTTT
CASSPSRVNSPLHF
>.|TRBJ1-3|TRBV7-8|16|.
TGTGCCAGCAGCATAGGAGGGCTTAACTCTGGAAACACCATATATTTT
CASSIGGLNSGNTIYF
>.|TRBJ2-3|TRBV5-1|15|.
TGCGCCAGCAGCGGAAATAGACTAGATACAGATACGCAGTATTTT
CASSGNRLDTDTQYF
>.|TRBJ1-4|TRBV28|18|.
TGTGCCAGCAGCCTCACCGCCCTCCTAGAGAGTGGTAATGAAAAACTGTTTTTT
CASSLTALLESGNEKLFF
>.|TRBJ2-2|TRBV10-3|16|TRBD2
TGTGCCATCAGGGGAGGTAGCGGGGGGAACACCGGGGAGCTGTTTTTT
CAIRGGSGGNTGELFF
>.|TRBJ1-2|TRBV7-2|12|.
TGTGCCAGCAGCGAGTACGGGGGTGGCTACACCTTC
CASSEYGGGYTF
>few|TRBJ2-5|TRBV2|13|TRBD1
TGTGCCAGCAGTCGACAGGGTCGAGAGACCCAGTACTTC
CASSRQGRETQYF
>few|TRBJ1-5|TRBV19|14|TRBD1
TGTGCCAGTAGTATGGGGACAGGGAATCAGCCCCAGCATTTT
CASSMGTGNQPQHF
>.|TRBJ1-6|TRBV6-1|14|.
TGTGCCAGCAGTGAGTTACAGTATAATTCACCCCTCCACTTT
CASSELQYNSPLHF
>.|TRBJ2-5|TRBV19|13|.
TGTGCCAGTAGTATGGGGGGGCCAGAGACCCAGTACTTC
CASSMGGPETQYF
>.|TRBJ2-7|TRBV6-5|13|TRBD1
TGTGCCAGCCTGGGGACAGGGACTGTCGGGCAGTACTTC
CASLGTGTVGQYF
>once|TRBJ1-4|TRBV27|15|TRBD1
TGTGCCAGCAGTTCCAAACCCCGACAGGGCTCAAAACTGTTTTTT
CASSSKPRQGSKLFF
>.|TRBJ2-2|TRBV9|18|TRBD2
TGTGCCAGCAGCTTAACCGGGACTAGCGGGAGTTACACCGGGGAGCTGTTTTTT
CASSLTGTSGSYTGELFF
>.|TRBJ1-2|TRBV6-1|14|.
TGTGCCAGCAGTGAATGGGACAAAAACTATGGCTACACCTTC
CASSEWDKNYGYTF
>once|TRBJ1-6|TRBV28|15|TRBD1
TGTGCCAGCGCCTGGGACAGGGCGTATAATTCACCCCTCCACTTT
CASAWDRAYNSPLHF
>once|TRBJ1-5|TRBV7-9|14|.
TGTGCCAGCAGCGGGGACATGGGCAATCAGCCCCAGCATTTT
CASSGDMGNQPQHF
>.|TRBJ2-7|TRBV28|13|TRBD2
TGTGCCAGCAGACTAGCGGCTACCTACGAGCAGTACTTC
CASRLAATYEQYF
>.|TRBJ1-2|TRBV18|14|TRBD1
TGTGCCAGCTCACGAGAACAGGGGGCGGATGGCTACACCTTC
CASSREQGADGYTF
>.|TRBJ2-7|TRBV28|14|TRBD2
TGTGCCAGCAATCCCAGCGGGAGCTCCTACGAGCAGTACTTC
CASNPSGSSYEQYF
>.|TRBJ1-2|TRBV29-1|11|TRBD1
TGCAGCGTCTTGGGGACAGATGGCTACACCTTC
CSVLGTDGYTF
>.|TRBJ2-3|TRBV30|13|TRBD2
TGTGCCTGTTCTAGCGGGGAGTGGAATACGCAGTATTTT
CACSSGEWNTQYF
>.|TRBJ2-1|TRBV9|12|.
TGTGCCAGCGCGGGACTCTACAATGAGCAGTTCTTC
CASAGLYNEQFF
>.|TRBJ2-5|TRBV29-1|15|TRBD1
TGCAGCGTTGAAGATCGACGGACAGGGTTAGAGACCCAGTACTTC
CSVEDRRTGLETQYF
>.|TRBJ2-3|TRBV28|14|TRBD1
TGTGCCAGCAATAAACAGGGGGCGTCGGATACGCAGTATTTT
CASNKQGASDTQYF
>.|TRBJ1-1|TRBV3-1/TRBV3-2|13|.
TGTGCCAGCAGACCTACAGGGAACACTGAAGCTTTCTTT
CASRPTGNTEAFF
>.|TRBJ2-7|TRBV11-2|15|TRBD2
TGTGCCAGCAGCCCTACCCGTAGCGGGACGGGCGAGCAGTACTTC
CASSPTRSGTGEQYF
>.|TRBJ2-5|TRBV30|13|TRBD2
TGTGCCTGGAGAAAGGGAGGGGTGGAGACCCAGTACTTC
CAWRKGGVETQYF
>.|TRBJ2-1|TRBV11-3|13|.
TGTGCCAGCAGCCTTAGGGGGGGCAATGAGCAGTTCTTC
CASSLRGGNEQFF
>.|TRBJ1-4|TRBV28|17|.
TGTGCCAGCAGTTTACCCCCGGACAGTGCAACTAATGAAAAACTGTTTTTT
CASSLPPDSATNEKLFF
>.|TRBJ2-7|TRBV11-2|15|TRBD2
TGTGCCAGCAGCCGACTAGCGGGAGGGTTCTACGAGCAGTACTTC
CASSRLAGGFYEQYF
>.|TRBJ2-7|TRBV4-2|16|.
TGTGCCAGCAGCCAAGGCGGTAGTGGACTCCTATACGAGCAGTACTTC
CASSQGGSGLLYEQYF